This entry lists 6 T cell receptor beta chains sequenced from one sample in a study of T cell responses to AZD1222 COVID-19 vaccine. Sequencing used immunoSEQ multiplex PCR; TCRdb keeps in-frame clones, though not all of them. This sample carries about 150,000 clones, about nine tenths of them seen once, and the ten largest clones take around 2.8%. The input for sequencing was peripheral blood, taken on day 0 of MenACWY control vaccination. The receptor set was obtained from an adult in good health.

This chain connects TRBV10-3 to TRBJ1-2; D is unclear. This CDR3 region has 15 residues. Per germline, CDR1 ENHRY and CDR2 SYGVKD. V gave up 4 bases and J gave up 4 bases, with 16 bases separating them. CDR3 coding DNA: TGTGCCATCAGTGCACAGCCCGCTATCGGCTATGGCTACACCTTC. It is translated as CAISAQPAIGYGYTF.

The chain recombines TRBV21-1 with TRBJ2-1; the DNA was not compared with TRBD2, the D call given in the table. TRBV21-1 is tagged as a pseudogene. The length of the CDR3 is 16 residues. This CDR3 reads CASSKGTSGTNNEQFF. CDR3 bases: TGTGCCAGCAGCAAAGGGACTAGCGGGACAAACAATGAGCAGTTCTTC.

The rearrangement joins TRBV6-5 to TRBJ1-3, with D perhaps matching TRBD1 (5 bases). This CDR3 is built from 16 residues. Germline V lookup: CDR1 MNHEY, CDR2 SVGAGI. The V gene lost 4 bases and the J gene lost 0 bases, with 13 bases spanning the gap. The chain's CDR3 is CASSLEGHSSGNTIYF. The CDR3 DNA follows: TGTGCCAGCAGTTTGGAAGGACACAGCTCTGGAAACACCATATATTTT.

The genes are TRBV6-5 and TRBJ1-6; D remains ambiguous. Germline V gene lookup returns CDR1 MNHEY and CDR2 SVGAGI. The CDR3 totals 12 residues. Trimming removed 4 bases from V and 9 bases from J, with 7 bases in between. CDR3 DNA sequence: TGTGCCAGCAGTTCGAGAGCTTCACCCCTCCACTTT. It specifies CASSSRASPLHF.

Here the CDR3 DNA reads TGTGCCAGCAGCCAGGGGACCGCGGCAGATACGCAGTATTTT. This codes for CASSQGTAADTQYF. This chain links TRBV28 with TRBJ2-3, with a possible D match to TRBD1 (6 bases). Looked up from germline, CDR1 is MDHEN and CDR2 is SYDVKM. The V and J ends lost 6 bases and 4 bases respectively, with 14 bases between them. This CDR3 spans 14 amino acids.

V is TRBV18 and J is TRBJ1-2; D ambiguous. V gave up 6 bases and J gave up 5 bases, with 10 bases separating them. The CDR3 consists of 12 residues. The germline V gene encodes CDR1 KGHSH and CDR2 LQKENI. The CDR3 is CASSPDGYGYTF. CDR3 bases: TGTGCCAGCTCCCCGGACGGTTATGGCTACACCTTC.